Shown below are 6 T cell receptor beta chains from a single sample sequenced in a study of Graves' ophthalmopathy and Graves' hyperthyroidism (dated by TCRdb to 2016 to 2019). The data were produced on an Illumina HiSeq 2000. TCR beta CDR3 regions were amplified from RNA transcripts for repertoire sequencing. The first round was an RT-PCR using HTBI primers with the Qiagen OneStep RT-PCR kit, and this first round was followed by a second-round multiplex PCR, then size selection and purification. Clones were called with MiXCR by TCRdb after fastp trimmed the public reads at Q25, and only in-frame beta chains were retained. Here each entry gathers all rows of one CDR3 protein and keeps the most common genes and DNA. The sample has about 740,000 distinct CDR3 sequences on record, roughly 41% of them singletons. Roughly 45% of the sample belongs to the ten largest clones. Sequencing was carried out using peripheral blood. These receptors were taken from an adult man with Graves' ophthalmopathy.

The CDR3 nucleotides are TGTGCCAGCAGTTCCCACAGGGGGCGAGACTATGGCTACACCTTC. This sequence encodes CASSSHRGRDYGYTF. J is TRBJ1-2 and V is TRBV25-1; TRBD1 agrees at 9 bases. The ends lost 5 bases at V and 3 bases at J; junction bases unmatched: 7. Per germline, CDR1 MGHDK and CDR2 SYGVNS. The CDR3 extends over 15 amino acids.

This clonotype was found many times. This sequence joins TRBV10-3 and TRBJ2-7; 9 nucleotides align to TRBD2. V shed 3 bases, J shed 3 bases, and the junction held 6 bases outside the gene matches. Germline CDR1 and CDR2: ENHRY and SYGVKD. This CDR3 region has 15 residues. The CDR3 nucleotides are TGTGCCATCAGTGACATTAGACTAGCGGTCTACGAGCAGTACTTC. This encodes CAISDIRLAVYEQYF.

This clonotype was recorded at least ten times. The J gene is TRBJ2-5, the V gene TRBV29-1, with D perhaps matching TRBD1 or TRBD2 (7 bases each). The CDR3 runs to 13 residues. Between the trimmed V and J ends, which lost 4 bases and 4 bases, there was a span of 13 bases. Germline V gene data show CDR1 as SQVTM and CDR2 as ANQGSEA. The CDR3 loop reads CSVGQGGGETQYF. In nucleotides, the CDR3 is TGCAGCGTTGGACAGGGAGGGGGAGAGACCCAGTACTTC.

This clonotype was seen a few times. The chain uses TRBV6-6 and TRBJ2-7, with 7 bases identical to TRBD1. Germline CDR1 and CDR2: MNHNY and SVGAGI (reference sequence). Trimming took 0 bases from V and 2 from J; bases not matched to a gene: 7. The CDR3 sequence is 16 residues long. CDR3 residues: CASSYSLRQGAYEQYF. CDR3 nucleotides: TGTGCCAGCAGTTACTCGCTGAGACAGGGCGCCTACGAGCAGTACTTC.

The table lists this clonotype with many counts. The chain employs TRBV12-3 or TRBV12-4 and TRBJ1-5; possible D gene TRBD1, 6 bases. V lost 6 bases to trimming and J lost 0 bases, with 15 bases between them. This CDR3 has 16 amino acids. The CDR3 sequence: CASSPGAGASNQPQHF. The CDR3 nucleotides are TGTGCCAGCAGCCCGGGGGCAGGGGCTAGCAATCAGCCCCAGCATTTT.

In the case of this clonotype: Since no conserved phenylalanine or tryptophan closes the CDR3, a read error is the likely cause. This sequence joins TRBV19 and TRBJ2-7, with D unclear. Germline CDR1 and CDR2: LNHDA and SQIVND (reference sequence). This CDR3 region has 15 residues. Here the CDR3 reads CASSQVAPPSDEQYL. CDR3 nucleotide sequence: TGCGCCAGCAGCCAAGTTGCACCCCCGAGCGACGAGCAGTACCTC.